This TCR beta chain was identified in a study of control samples from healthy donors and cancer patients. This clone appeared a single time. The germline V gene encodes CDR1 MGHRA and CDR2 YSYEKL. CDR3 length: 16 residues. Between the trimmed V and J ends, which lost 4 bases and 5 bases, there was a span of 20 bases. Only in-frame clones appear in the TCRdb table, and some are missing; sequencing was by immunoSEQ multiplex PCR. This table holds over 150,000 clones, 75% to 95% found once. This sequence was found in a woman aged 40 to 50 in good health. V usage is TRBV4-1 and J usage is TRBJ1-1, with unresolved D. The sequenced sample consisted of blood. The CDR3 reads CASSLYPGPADTEAFF. CDR3 nucleotide sequence: TGCGCCAGCAGCCTTTATCCCGGGCCCGCGGATACTGAAGCTTTCTTT.